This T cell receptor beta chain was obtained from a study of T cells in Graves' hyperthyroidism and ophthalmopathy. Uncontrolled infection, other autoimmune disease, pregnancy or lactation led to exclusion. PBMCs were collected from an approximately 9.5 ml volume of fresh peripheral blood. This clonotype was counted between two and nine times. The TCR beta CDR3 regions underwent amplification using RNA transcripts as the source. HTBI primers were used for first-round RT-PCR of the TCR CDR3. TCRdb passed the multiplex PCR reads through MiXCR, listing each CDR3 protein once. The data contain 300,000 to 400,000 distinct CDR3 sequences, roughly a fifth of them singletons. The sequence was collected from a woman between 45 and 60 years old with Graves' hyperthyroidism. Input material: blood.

CDR3: CAISVRTGDTEAFF. Written as DNA, the CDR3 is TGTGCCATCAGTGTTAGGACAGGGGACACTGAAGCTTTCTTT. V usage is TRBV10-3 and J usage is TRBJ1-1, with TRBD1 matching 9 bases. Germline V CDR1 and CDR2: ENHRY, SYGVKD. V lost 4 bases and J lost 3; bases outside the gene matches: 3. The CDR3 runs 14 residues.